A selection of T cell receptor beta chains follows, all from one sample in a study of blood T cells in healthy people across ages. MiXCR, applied by TCRdb to the 5' RACE reads, yields one record per CDR3 protein. The data hold 600,000 or so distinct CDR3 sequences, with around 48% observed a single time. The specimen was blood. The receptors come from a man at least 80 years old in good health. CDR3s include the opening cysteine and the closing phenylalanine or tryptophan. Fields, in order: D gene, J gene, V gene, clone size, CDR3 protein, CDR3 DNA. The D gene is left open where the match is weak. Clone size is stated in some rows and not others, as once, few, many or a class when expanded.

-	TRBJ2-2	TRBV18	-	CASTPTSNTGELFF	TGTGCCAGCACTCCGACATCCAACACCGGGGAGCTGTTTTTT
-	TRBJ2-5	TRBV11-2	few	CASMGPTRGSQYF	TGTGCCAGCATGGGACCCACACGCGGGTCCCAGTACTTC
TRBD2	TRBJ2-1	TRBV4-1	-	CASSPSGGSSSYNEQFF	TGCGCCAGCAGCCCTAGCGGGGGGTCTAGCTCCTACAATGAGCAGTTCTTC
-	TRBJ2-7	TRBV29-1	few	CSVGRIGGEQYF	TGCAGCGTCGGGCGGATAGGGGGCGAGCAGTACTTC
-	TRBJ2-5	TRBV2	-	CASRMDGLRETQYF	TGTGCCAGCAGGATGGACGGACTACGGGAGACCCAGTACTTC
TRBD1	TRBJ2-1	TRBV12-3/TRBV12-4	few	CASRAPGQGTLTSYNEQFF	TGTGCCAGCAGAGCCCCGGGACAGGGGACCCTAACCTCCTACAATGAGCAGTTCTTC
-	TRBJ1-5	TRBV2	once	CASSEAQDAQPQHF	TGTGCCAGCAGTGAAGCGCAGGACGCTCAGCCCCAGCATTTT
TRBD1	TRBJ1-1	TRBV20-1	few	CSARGLRTEAFF	TGCAGTGCCAGGGGGCTGAGGACTGAAGCTTTCTTT
-	TRBJ2-7	TRBV6-9	-	CASRRGVGTPSYEQYF	TGTGCCAGCAGAAGGGGGGTCGGGACACCTTCCTACGAGCAGTACTTC
TRBD2	TRBJ2-3	TRBV29-1	-	CSALLAGADTQYF	TGCAGCGCCCTACTAGCGGGGGCAGATACGCAGTATTTT
TRBD1	TRBJ2-3	TRBV9	-	CASTPGQGNTDTQYF	TGTGCCAGCACCCCGGGACAGGGGAACACAGATACGCAGTATTTT
-	TRBJ2-1	TRBV7-2	-	CASSSQLPASEQFF	TGTGCCAGCAGCTCTCAACTCCCGGCTAGCGAGCAGTTCTTC
TRBD2	TRBJ2-1	TRBV2	few	CASRVAGGGYNEQFF	TGTGCCAGCAGGGTAGCGGGAGGGGGCTACAATGAGCAGTTCTTC
-	TRBJ1-5	TRBV7-2	-	CASSYRVGHQPQHF	TGTGCCAGCAGCTACAGGGTCGGGCATCAGCCCCAGCATTTT
-	TRBJ2-2	TRBV19	-	CASSITGVGTGELFF	TGTGCCAGTAGTATCACTGGTGTGGGCACCGGGGAGCTGTTTTTT
TRBD2	TRBJ2-1	TRBV9	-	CASSVTSGSVNEQFF	TGTGCCAGCAGCGTTACTAGCGGGAGCGTCAATGAGCAGTTCTTC
TRBD2	TRBJ2-1	TRBV24-1	-	CATTLLGLPRSYNEQFF	TGTGCCACCACCCTTTTGGGACTACCCAGATCCTACAATGAGCAGTTCTTC
TRBD1	TRBJ2-7	TRBV7-8	-	CASSSRQGAENEQYF	TGTGCCAGCAGCTCGCGGCAGGGGGCGGAAAACGAGCAGTACTTC
-	TRBJ2-1	TRBV6-6	-	CASSYYLTQETQFF	TGTGCCAGCAGCTACTACCTGACCCAAGAGACCCAGTTCTTC
TRBD2	TRBJ2-3	TRBV12-3/TRBV12-4	-	CASGPGLVADTQYF	TGTGCTTCCGGGCCGGGACTAGTGGCAGATACGCAGTATTTT
-	TRBJ1-4	TRBV10-3	few	CAISPTATNEKLFF	TGTGCCATCAGTCCGACAGCAACTAATGAAAAACTGTTTTTT
TRBD2	TRBJ2-1	TRBV7-2	-	CASSPGSGRFGNEQFF	TGTGCCAGCAGCCCCGGGAGCGGGAGATTTGGGAATGAGCAGTTCTTC
TRBD1	TRBJ2-1	TRBV5-1	-	CASSLQGETYNEQFF	TGCGCCAGCAGCTTGCAGGGGGAGACCTACAATGAGCAGTTCTTC
-	TRBJ2-7	TRBV20-1	-	CSNRDASSYEQYF	TGCAGTAACCGGGACGCAAGCTCCTACGAGCAGTACTTC
-	TRBJ2-7	TRBV28	few	CASSIRGPRYEQYF	TGTGCCAGCAGTATTCGGGGCCCTCGATACGAGCAGTACTTC
TRBD1	TRBJ2-1	TRBV27	-	CASYSGGRDRAEETQFF	TGTGCCAGCTATTCAGGGGGCCGTGACCGAGCGGAGGAGACCCAGTTCTTC
-	TRBJ2-4	TRBV4-2	many	CASSQEPGAKNIQYF	TGTGCCAGCAGCCAAGAACCGGGGGCCAAAAACATTCAGTACTTC
-	TRBJ2-5	TRBV2	-	CASSDLQGSRETQYF	TGTGCCAGCAGTGACCTACAGGGATCGAGGGAGACCCAGTACTTC
-	TRBJ2-4	TRBV7-3	-	CASSLKTPGEQYF	TGTGCCAGCAGCTTAAAGACCCCCGGGGAGCAGTACTTC
TRBD1	TRBJ2-5	TRBV7-2	once	CASSQQTGAGETQYF	TGTGCCAGCAGCCAACAGACAGGGGCGGGGGAGACCCAGTACTTC
-	TRBJ1-2	TRBV5-6	few	CASSFGKTGYTF	TGTGCCAGCAGCTTTGGGAAGACTGGCTACACCTTC
-	TRBJ2-3	TRBV7-2	few	CASSLDWATDTQYF	TGTGCCAGCAGCTTAGACTGGGCCACAGATACGCAGTATTTT
-	TRBJ2-7	TRBV10-3	few	CAISQTYEQYF	TGTGCCATCAGTCAGACCTACGAGCAGTACTTC
-	TRBJ2-2	TRBV6-2/TRBV6-3	-	CASSSIDRTLAGELFF	TGTGCCAGCAGTTCCATCGACAGGACATTGGCCGGGGAGCTGTTTTTT
TRBD1	TRBJ2-1	TRBV5-1	-	CASSLEGQGSDEQFF	TGCGCCAGCAGCTTGGAGGGACAGGGGTCCGATGAGCAGTTCTTC
-	TRBJ2-1	TRBV9	few	CASSVAERNEQFF	TGTGCCAGCAGCGTCGCGGAGCGCAATGAGCAGTTCTTC
TRBD2	TRBJ2-1	TRBV9	few	CASSPLGLAGPSSYNEQFF	TGTGCCAGCAGCCCGCTGGGGCTAGCGGGGCCGAGCTCCTACAATGAGCAGTTCTTC
-	TRBJ1-4	TRBV5-5	once	CASSFAGEKLFF	TGTGCCAGCAGCTTTGCGGGTGAAAAACTGTTTTTT
-	TRBJ2-5	TRBV24-1	-	CATSDRTAPYQETQYF	TGTGCCACCAGTGATCGGACGGCCCCATACCAAGAGACCCAGTACTTC
TRBD2	TRBJ2-3	TRBV20-1	-	CSATLDLAGGPDTQYF	TGCAGTGCTACCCTGGACTTGGCGGGAGGCCCCGATACGCAGTATTTT
TRBD2	TRBJ2-5	TRBV12-3/TRBV12-4	-	CASSLGLAGEETQYF	TGTGCCAGCAGTTTAGGGCTAGCGGGGGAAGAGACCCAGTACTTC